This TCR beta chain comes out of a study of graft-versus-host responses after intestinal transplantation (dated by TCRdb to the early 2020s). Background for the entire study: Multivisceral, liver-intestinal, or isolated intestinal transplants were received by the recipients. Every recipient was given anti-thymocyte globulin induction, then maintenance tacrolimus and steroids for two to three years. Bulk TCR-beta CDR3 sequencing was used to track graft-versus-host and host-versus-graft alloreactive T cell clones in the graft, circulation and bone marrow after intestinal transplantation. Alloreactive clones were identified by sequencing pre-transplant mixed lymphocyte reaction products and comparing these products with unstimulated pre-transplant donor and recipient T cells. The cohort enrolled about two dozen intestinal transplant recipients including one retransplant, and 3 patients lacking pretransplant specimens were excluded. Donor T cell macrochimerism was defined as a peak of at least 4% donor T cells among recipient peripheral blood mononuclear cells. Samples from three later patients were sequenced in-house on an Illumina MiSeq with MiXCR processing rather than by the commercial service.

After transplant, bone marrow was aspirated from the posterior iliac crest or from another site selected by the physician. What the authors observed across the whole study: Peak levels of circulating GvH clones were associated with declines in HvG clones early after transplant. The conclusions were limited by the relatively low number and heterogeneity of the intestinal transplant patients. GvH clones were found in recipient bone marrow, and some of the GvH clones appeared earlier in ileal mucosa or blood, which is consistent with an intestinal mucosal origin. Patients with donor T cell macrochimerism had high GvH to HvG T cell clonal ratios in their allografts.

The library came from the immunoSEQ multiplex PCR assay. High-throughput TCR-beta CDR3 sequencing of genomic DNA from most patients was performed by Adaptive Biotechnologies. The authors' pipeline ran thus. Adaptive's ImmunoSEQ software was the source of the TCR sequencing data for 15 to 20 patients, while a few other patients were processed with MiXCR and VDJtools. CDR3 nucleotide sequences shared between donor and recipient were removed because their origin could not be assigned. At least 2-fold expansion over unstimulated cells and a minimum CFSE-low frequency of 0.002% (template counts) or 0.001% (read counts) were required for clones to be classified as alloreactive. Mappable clones were those detected in sequenced pre-transplant spleen, lymph node, or MLR CFSE-low populations of the donor or recipient. The cumulative frequency of alloreactive clones was calculated as a percentage of all sequences, weighted by copy number. This is the immuneACCESS table as TCRdb keeps it, with only in-frame sequences that have V and J called. A part of the clones is gone; compared with another copy, unresolved V genes explain less than half, and the rest is unexplained. V and J calls plus clone size are reproduced from that table; the DNA served to infer D and trimming. In all, the sample holds around 15,000 clones, and 80% to 90% of those were seen once. The ten largest clones represent 6.6% of the sample.

Between the V and J ends, shortened by 3 bases and 4 bases respectively, the junction contains 14 bases. From the cysteine up to the phenylalanine, the CDR3 has a length of 14 residues. Of all the DNA, just the CDR3 is kept, 42 bases in frame from base 1. The germline V gene yields SGHDT for CDR1 and YYEEEE for CDR2. Remarks on this clone: What this receptor recognizes is not known. The record has no base qualities; no much larger clone is one base away.

The sequence was obtained from a human patient who received an intestinal transplant, so some T cells may come from the graft donor. The rearrangement joined TRBV5-6 to TRBJ2-7; no D gene can be assigned with confidence. Sequenced here: bone marrow, sampled roughly 4 months after intestinal transplantation. The nucleotide sequence reads TGTGCCAGCAGCTGGGGTGGCCTCGGGTACGAGCAGTACTTC. Its protein is CASSWGGLGYEQYF.